This T cell receptor (beta chain) was sequenced for a study of T cell responses to AZD1222 COVID-19 vaccine. There are 13 residues in the CDR3. V lost 3 bases, J lost 4 bases, and 6 bases lay in between. Per germline, CDR1 SGHTA and CDR2 FQGNSA. As concerns this clone: No antigen is known for it.

Findings of the study overall: Spike was spanned by vaccine-associated CD4 TCRs, with dominance at 160-218 and 743-854. Seropositive AZD1222 recipients at baseline numbered only five or six.

TCRdb's copy holds only in-frame clones and misses some; the assay was immunoSEQ multiplex PCR. The top ten clones hold approximately 4.2% of a sample with about 170,000 clones, 80% to 90% of them seen once. This receptor was identified in an adult who received the MenACWY meningococcal vaccine as a control. The specimen was peripheral blood, collected 28 days after the second dose of the MenACWY control vaccine. The chain combines TRBV7-2 with TRBJ1-4; no clear D. The CDR3 loop is CASSFERNEKLFF. CDR3 DNA sequence: TGTGCCAGCAGCTTCGAACGTAATGAAAAACTGTTTTTT.